This paragraph covers one T cell receptor (beta chain) sequence. Its specificity is unknown. The entry originates in a study of blood T cells in healthy people across ages. Isolation per sample recovered at least 7 million PBMCs. The J segment lost 4 bases and the V segment lost 6 bases, leaving 9 bases of the junction unmatched. The germline gives CDR1 DFQATT, CDR2 SNEGSKA (reference sequence). The CDR3 runs 14 residues. A sample-barcoded 5' primer and a J-beta primer mix were used in a second PCR of roughly 7 to 12 cycles. TCRdb recomputed calls from the 5' RACE reads with MiXCR, one row per CDR3 protein. The repertoire holds approximately 800,000 distinct CDR3 sequences, with under 80% as singletons. General study results and limits: Leaving the PBMCs unsorted stopped any conclusive comparison of naive versus antigen-experienced cells. Roughly linear age-related decline in beta diversity appeared, significant by age 40.

This chain uses TRBV20-1 with TRBJ1-5; 7 positions agree with TRBD1. The sequence was collected from a man younger than 40 in good health. The sample consisted of blood. CDR3 DNA sequence: TGCAGTGCAAGCGACAGGGTTCGGAATCAGCCCCAGCATTTT. Its translation is CSASDRVRNQPQHF.